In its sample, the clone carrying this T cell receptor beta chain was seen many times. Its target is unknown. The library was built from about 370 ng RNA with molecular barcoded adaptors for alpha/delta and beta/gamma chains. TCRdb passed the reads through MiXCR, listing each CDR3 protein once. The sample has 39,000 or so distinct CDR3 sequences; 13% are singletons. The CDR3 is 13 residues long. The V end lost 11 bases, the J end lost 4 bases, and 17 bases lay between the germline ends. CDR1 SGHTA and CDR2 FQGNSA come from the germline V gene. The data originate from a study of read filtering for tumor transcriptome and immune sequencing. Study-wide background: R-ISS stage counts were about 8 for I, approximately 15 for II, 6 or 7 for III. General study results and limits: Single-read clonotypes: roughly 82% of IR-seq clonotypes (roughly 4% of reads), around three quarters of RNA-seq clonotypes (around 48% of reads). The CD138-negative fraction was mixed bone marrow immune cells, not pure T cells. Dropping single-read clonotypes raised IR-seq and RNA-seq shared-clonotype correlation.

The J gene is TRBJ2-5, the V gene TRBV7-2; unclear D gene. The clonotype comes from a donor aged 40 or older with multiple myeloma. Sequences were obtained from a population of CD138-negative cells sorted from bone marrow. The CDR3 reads CAVGSRPPETQYF. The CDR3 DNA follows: TGTGCCGTAGGATCGCGCCCCCCAGAGACCCAGTACTTC.